The clone carrying this TCR beta chain was seen a handful of times. What it binds is unknown. Libraries of TCR beta came from iRepertoire HTBI primers plus Arm-PCR of CDR3 regions. In TCRdb, the multiplex PCR reads were re-called with MiXCR into one record per CDR3 protein. The sample lists hundreds of thousands of distinct CDR3 sequences; about 17% were seen once. These data come from a study of regulatory T cells in long-lasting Graves disease. Study conclusions and caveats: Exclusively peripheral blood, rather than thyroid tissue, was studied.

Documented time point: newly diagnosed GD, antithyroid drugs for less than 3 months. Construction of the TCR library relied on RNA isolated from PBMCs. The data were also submitted as part of a second study, on T cells in Graves' hyperthyroidism and ophthalmopathy.

This TCR was sampled from a woman in her 30s with Graves disease. The sequencing here drew on peripheral blood mononuclear cells (PBMCs), taken at new diagnosis, from a patient treated with antithyroid drugs.

Here the CDR3 DNA reads TGCGCCAGCAGCACGGACAGGGACTATGGCTACACCTTC. It yields the protein CASSTDRDYGYTF. J is TRBJ1-2 and V is TRBV5-1, with 8 bases fitting TRBD1. The V gene end was trimmed by 4 bases and the J gene end by 3 bases; junction bases not matched to a gene: 2. This CDR3 has 13 residues. The germline CDR1 and CDR2 sequences are SGHRS and YFSETQ. Full variable domain (outside the CDR3, taken from reference TRBV5-1 and TRBJ1-2): KAGVTQTPRYLIKTRGQQVTLSCSPISGHRSVSWYQQTPGQGLQFLFEYFSETQRNKGNFPGRFSGRQFSNSRSEMNVSTLELGDSALYLCASSTDRDYGYTFGSGTRLTVV.